This T cell receptor beta chain stems from a study of T cells in localized non-small cell lung cancer. Study-level findings and limits: It was uninvolved adjacent lung that showed the highest T cell clonality, exceeding tumor.

This CDR3 region has 14 residues. In germline, CDR1 is SGDLS, CDR2 YYNGEE. Trimming cost V 0 bases and J 0 bases, with 6 bases left between them. Clones were read by immunoSEQ multiplex PCR, and TCRdb kept only the in-frame ones, dropping some. This table has 20,000 to 30,000 clones, around 83% appearing once. In its sample, this clone ranks as large. What it binds is unknown. This clonotype was obtained from a woman aged 40-75 years with stage I lung adenocarcinoma. The V call is TRBV9, the J call TRBJ2-5, with D perhaps TRBD1 or TRBD2 (5 bases each). This material consisted of peripheral blood, taken before any cancer treatment. The CDR3 loop reads CASSVGGYQETQYF. The CDR3 coding sequence is TGTGCCAGCAGCGTAGGGGGGTACCAAGAGACCCAGTACTTC.